This T cell receptor beta chain was sequenced for a study of CXCR3-negative and CXCR3-positive naive CD8 T cells. The wider study: TRB reads totalled about 140 million, about 1.5 +/- 0.3 million per library.

General study findings and limits: Diversity proved comparably high across both naive subsets and much lower in memory CD8+ cells. The TRBV-TRBJ usage of naive CXCR3-negative and CXCR3-positive cells was similar, but that of memory cells differed.

In regard to this clonotype: Its antigen is unidentified.

The libraries of TRB cDNA were prepared using 5' RACE with UMI labels. From its re-call of the 5' RACE reads, TCRdb lists each CDR3 protein once, without DNA. In all, the sample yields about 48,000 distinct CDR3 sequences. The sequenced material came from memory CD8+ T cells from blood. This clonotype was obtained from a human donor in good health. Some clones in this sample may be carry-over from other donors' samples.

The CDR3 sequence: CASSDDRVPRAEAFF. The chain is built from TRBV9 and TRBJ1-1; the TRBD1 assignment by TCRdb is unverifiable without DNA. This CDR3 has 15 amino acids. Germline CDR1 SGDLS, CDR2 YYNGEE.